This entry lists 21 T cell receptor beta chains sequenced from one sample in a study of cytomegalovirus exposure and HLA in healthy donors. A multiplex PCR was run with 60 Vbeta primers and 13 Jbeta primers. The method was immunoSEQ multiplex PCR; TCRdb's version includes in-frame clones alone and lacks a portion of them. Among some 150,000 clones listed, roughly 80% were seen once. Sequencing was performed on PBMCs. These receptors were taken from a female donor in good health and CMV-seronegative.

This clone has a handful of counts. The V gene is TRBV25-1, the J gene TRBJ2-3, with TRBD2 as a possible D gene (5 bases). Germline lookup yields CDR1 MGHDK and CDR2 SYGVNS. Trimming removed 1 base from V and 2 bases from J, with 16 bases in between. The CDR3 loop spans 17 amino acids. For the CDR3, the DNA is TGTGCCAGCAGTGAATCGGGGTGGGGTTGGAACACAGATACGCAGTATTTT. It encodes CASSESGWGWNTDTQYF.

The V and J genes are TRBV5-6 and TRBJ1-2; 8 bases map to TRBD1. V shed 2 bases, J shed 8 bases, and the junction held 11 bases outside the gene matches. Per the germline V gene, CDR1 is SGHDT and CDR2 is YYEEEE. This CDR3 spans 15 amino acids. Here the CDR3 DNA reads TGTGCCAGCAGCTTACCCGGGACAGGCACTCGAGGCTACACCTTC. This encodes CASSLPGTGTRGYTF. Variable domain in full (rest from reference TRBV5-6 and TRBJ1-2): DAGVTQSPTHLIKTRGQQVTLRCSPKSGHDTVSWYQQALGQGPQFIFQYYEEEERQRGNFPDRFSGHQFPNYSSELNVNALLLGDSALYLCASSLPGTGTRGYTFGSGTRLTVV.

Regarding this clone: The junction and the germline gene differ at one end; a read error may be behind it. The rearrangement uses TRBV6-5 and TRBJ1-2; possibly TRBD1 for D (5 bases). The CDR3 extends over 15 amino acids. Per germline, CDR1 MNHEY and CDR2 SVGAGI. The CDR3 region has the DNA TGTGCCAGCCGTTATGGGGCAGATTATAACTATGGCTACACCTTC. Translation: CASRYGADYNYGYTF.

The chain recombines TRBV27 with TRBJ1-3; D not certain. The CDR3 totals 17 residues. The V end lost 0 bases, the J end lost 0 bases, and 12 bases lay between the germline ends. Germline V CDR1 and CDR2: MNHEY, SMNVEV (reference sequence). The CDR3 DNA reads TGTGCCAGCAGTTTATCGAAAGTGGGAGCCTCTGGAAACACCATATATTTT. Residues: CASSLSKVGASGNTIYF.

This chain joins TRBV6-6 and TRBJ2-5; D call uncertain. CDR3 length: 14 amino acids. The V gene's germline CDR1 is MNHNY and CDR2 SVGAGI (reference sequence). V dropped 4 bases and J dropped 2 bases, with 11 bases sitting between them. The CDR3 protein is CASSCSTRQETQYF. CDR3 in DNA: TGTGCCAGCAGTTGCTCGACAAGGCAAGAGACCCAGTACTTC.

V gene TRBV6-1 combines with J gene TRBJ1-2, with 7 bases fitting TRBD1. This CDR3 comprises 13 residues. V dropped 6 bases and J dropped 4; count of bases not matched to a gene: 5. The V gene's germline CDR1 is MNHNS and CDR2 SASEGT. CDR3 sequence (DNA): TGTGCCAGCAGCGAGGGACAGTTCTATGGCTACACCTTC. Its translation is CASSEGQFYGYTF.

This rearrangement joins TRBV5-1 to TRBJ2-1; 7 nucleotides align to TRBD2. Germline V lookup: CDR1 SGHRS, CDR2 YFSETQ. Unmatched junction bases numbered 9, after V lost 4 bases and J lost 2 bases. The CDR3 length is 16 residues. CDR3 residues: CASSPDASGTYNEQFF. CDR3 coding DNA: TGCGCCAGCAGCCCCGACGCTAGCGGAACCTACAATGAGCAGTTCTTC. The whole variable domain, remainder taken from reference TRBV5-1 and TRBJ2-1, is KAGVTQTPRYLIKTRGQQVTLSCSPISGHRSVSWYQQTPGQGLQFLFEYFSETQRNKGNFPGRFSGRQFSNSRSEMNVSTLELGDSALYLCASSPDASGTYNEQFFGPGTRLTVL.

The chain employs TRBV27 and TRBJ1-1, with a weak D call TRBD1 (5 bases). The CDR3 loop spans 13 amino acids. CDR1 is MNHEY and CDR2 is SMNVEV in the germline V gene (reference sequence). Trimming cost V 0 bases and J 5 bases, with 7 bases left between them. CDR3 protein: CASSLSKGTEAFF. The CDR3 DNA follows: TGTGCCAGCAGTTTATCTAAGGGGACTGAAGCTTTCTTT.

The rearrangement uses TRBV5-4 and TRBJ1-2; no clear D gene. CDR1 SGHNT and CDR2 YYREEE come from the germline V gene (reference sequence). With 4 bases removed from V and 4 bases from J, the gap between germline ends came to 14 bases. There are 14 residues in the CDR3. The DNA of the CDR3 is TGTGCCAGCAGCAGCGCCTGGGTAGGCTATGGCTACACCTTC. Residues: CASSSAWVGYGYTF.

The chain employs TRBV27 and TRBJ2-7; the D gene is possibly TRBD1 (6 bases). Trimming shortened V by 2 bases and J by 2 bases, and 10 bases separated the two germline ends. CDR3 length: 14 residues. Looked up from germline, CDR1 is MNHEY and CDR2 is SMNVEV (reference sequence). The CDR3 sequence is CASSLQGRPYEQYF. The CDR3, as DNA: TGTGCCAGCAGTTTACAGGGGCGCCCCTACGAGCAGTACTTC.

CDR3 in amino acids: CASSLSPSGGSFYNEQFF. The CDR3 nucleotides read TGTGCCAGCAGCTTATCCCCTTCGGGGGGGTCTTTCTACAATGAGCAGTTCTTC. This rearrangement joins TRBV7-6 to TRBJ2-1, with TRBD2 matching over 8 bases. Germline CDR1 reads SGHVS; CDR2 reads FNYEAQ. Trimming removed 2 bases from V and 3 bases from J; junction bases left unmatched: 12. This CDR3 region has 18 residues.

The chain combines TRBV10-3 with TRBJ1-6; 8 nucleotides line up with TRBD1. With V trimmed by 0 bases and J by 7 bases, 5 bases remained unmatched. CDR3 length: 16 residues. Germline CDR1 and CDR2: ENHRY and SYGVKD. CDR3 residues: CAISESRGQANSPLHF. CDR3 DNA sequence: TGTGCCATCAGTGAGTCGAGGGGACAGGCCAATTCACCCCTCCACTTT.

The chain uses TRBV2 and TRBJ1-1, with TRBD1 identical over 8 bases. The CDR3 runs to 13 residues. The V segment lost 5 bases and the J segment 5 bases; nucleotides outside the gene matches: 4. From germline, CDR1 is SNHLY and CDR2 FYNNEI. The CDR3 loop reads CASSTGGLTEAFF. The CDR3 DNA reads TGTGCCAGCAGTACAGGGGGGTTAACTGAAGCTTTCTTT.

The chain uses TRBV28 and TRBJ1-1, with TRBD1 as a possible D gene (5 bases). Trimming cost V 0 bases and J 0 bases, with 5 bases left between them. Germline loops: CDR1 MDHEN, CDR2 SYDVKM. This CDR3 spans 14 amino acids. The CDR3 sequence: CASSLWTVNTEAFF. The CDR3 DNA follows: TGTGCCAGCAGTTTATGGACAGTGAACACTGAAGCTTTCTTT.

The rearrangement links TRBV7-9 to TRBJ2-7; TRBD2 agrees at 7 bases. Germline V gene lookup returns CDR1 SEHNR and CDR2 FQNEAQ (reference sequence). After removal of 2 bases from V and 1 base from J, the junction contained 5 bases not matched to a gene. This CDR3 has 15 residues. As DNA, the CDR3 is TGTGCCAGCAGCTTAAGAACTAGCGATTCCTACGAGCAGTACTTC. Protein sequence: CASSLRTSDSYEQYF.

This clone has just a few counts. The chain combines TRBV4-1 with TRBJ1-5, with a tentative D call TRBD1 (6 bases). Germline V gene sequence: CDR1 MGHRA, CDR2 YSYEKL. The V end lost 0 bases, the J end lost 6 bases, and 18 bases lay between the germline ends. This CDR3 region has 17 residues. Here the CDR3 DNA reads TGCGCCAGCAGCCAAGATGGGGGCAGGGAAGGTGGTCAGCCCCAGCATTTT. Translated, it gives CASSQDGGREGGQPQHF.

The chain links TRBV11-3 to TRBJ2-5, with a tentative D call TRBD2 (5 bases). Trimming stripped 5 bases from V and 5 bases from J, with 21 bases between. CDR1 is SGHNT and CDR2 is YENEEA in the germline V gene. The CDR3 totals 16 residues. The CDR3 sequence: CASSPSLYEGVETQYF. The CDR3 DNA is TGTGCCAGCAGCCCCTCTTTGTACGAGGGAGTGGAGACCCAGTACTTC. Based on the CDR3 plus reference TRBV11-3 and TRBJ2-5, the full variable domain is EAGVVQSPRYKIIEKKQPVAFWCNPISGHNTLYWYLQNLGQGPELLIRYENEEAVDDSQLPKDRFSAERLKGVDSTLKIQPAELGDSAVYLCASSPSLYEGVETQYFGPGTRLLVL.

Written as DNA, the CDR3 is TGTGCCAGCAGCTGGGACAGGGAGGGAAGATACTACACCTTC. It specifies CASSWDREGRYYTF. The V and J genes are TRBV5-4 and TRBJ1-2, with 9 nucleotides matching TRBD1. Germline trimming cut 3 bases from V and 10 bases from J; bases unmatched to any gene: 10. The CDR3 loop spans 14 amino acids. The germline V gene encodes CDR1 SGHNT and CDR2 YYREEE (reference sequence).

The chain joins TRBV6-1 to TRBJ1-5; D is perhaps TRBD1 (5 bases). The CDR3 has 11 residues. V was clipped by 6 bases and J by 11 bases, with 11 bases between them. In germline, CDR1 is MNHNS, CDR2 SASEGT. The CDR3 spells CASRAGSSQHF. CDR3 bases: TGTGCCAGCAGAGCAGGGTCGTCCCAGCATTTT.

The chain recombines TRBV14 with TRBJ2-7; 9 nucleotides match TRBD1. The CDR3 length is 16 residues. With V trimmed by 4 bases and J by 5 bases, 12 bases remained unmatched. Germline values: CDR1 SGHDN, CDR2 FVKESK. DNA of the CDR3: TGTGCCAGCAGCCCTATTGACAGGGGGAAAGTCCACGAGCAGTACTTC. This codes for CASSPIDRGKVHEQYF.

V and J are TRBV9 and TRBJ2-6; maybe TRBD1 (5 bases). CDR3 length: 18 residues. V was shortened by 5 bases and J by 0 bases, with 18 bases between the two germline ends. Germline V CDR1 and CDR2: SGDLS, YYNGEE. CDR3 region: CASSPLSQALSGANVLTF. Written as DNA, the CDR3 is TGTGCCAGCAGTCCCCTTTCACAGGCCCTCTCTGGGGCCAACGTCCTGACTTTC.